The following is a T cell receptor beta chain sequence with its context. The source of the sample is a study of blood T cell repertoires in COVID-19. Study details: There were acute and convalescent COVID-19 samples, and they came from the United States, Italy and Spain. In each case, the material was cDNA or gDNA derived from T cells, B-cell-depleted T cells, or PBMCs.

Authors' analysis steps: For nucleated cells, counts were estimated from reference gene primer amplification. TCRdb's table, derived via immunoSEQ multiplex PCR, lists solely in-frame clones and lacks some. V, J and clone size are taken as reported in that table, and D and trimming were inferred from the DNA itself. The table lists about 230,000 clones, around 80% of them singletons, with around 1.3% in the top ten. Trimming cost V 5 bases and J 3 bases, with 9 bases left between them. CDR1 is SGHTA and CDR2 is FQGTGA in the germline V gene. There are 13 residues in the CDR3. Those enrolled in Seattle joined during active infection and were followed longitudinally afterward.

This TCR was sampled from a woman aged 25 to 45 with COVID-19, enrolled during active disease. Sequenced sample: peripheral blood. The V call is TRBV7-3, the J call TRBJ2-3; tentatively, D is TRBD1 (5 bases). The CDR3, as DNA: TGTGCCAGCAGCCCTGGGGCGACAGATACGCAGTATTTT. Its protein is CASSPGATDTQYF. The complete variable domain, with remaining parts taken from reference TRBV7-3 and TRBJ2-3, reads GAGVSQTPSNKVTEKGKYVELRCDPISGHTALYWYRQSLGQGPEFLIYFQGTGAADDSGLPNDRFFAVRPEGSVSTLKIQRTERGDSAVYLCASSPGATDTQYFGPGTRLTVL.